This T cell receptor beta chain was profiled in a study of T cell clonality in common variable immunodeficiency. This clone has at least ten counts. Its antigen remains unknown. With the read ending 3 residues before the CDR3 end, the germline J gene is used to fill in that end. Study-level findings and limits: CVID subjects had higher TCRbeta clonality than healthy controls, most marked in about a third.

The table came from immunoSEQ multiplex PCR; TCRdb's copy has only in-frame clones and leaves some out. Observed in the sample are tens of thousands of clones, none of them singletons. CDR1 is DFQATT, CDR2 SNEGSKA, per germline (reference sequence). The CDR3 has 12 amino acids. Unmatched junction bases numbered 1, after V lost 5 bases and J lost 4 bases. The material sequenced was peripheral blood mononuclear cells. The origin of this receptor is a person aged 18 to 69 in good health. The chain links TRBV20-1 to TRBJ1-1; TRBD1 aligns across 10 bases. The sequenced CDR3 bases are TGCAGTGCTGGACAGGGGGGCACTGAA. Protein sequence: CSAGQGGTE. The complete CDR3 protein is CSAGQGGTEAFF.